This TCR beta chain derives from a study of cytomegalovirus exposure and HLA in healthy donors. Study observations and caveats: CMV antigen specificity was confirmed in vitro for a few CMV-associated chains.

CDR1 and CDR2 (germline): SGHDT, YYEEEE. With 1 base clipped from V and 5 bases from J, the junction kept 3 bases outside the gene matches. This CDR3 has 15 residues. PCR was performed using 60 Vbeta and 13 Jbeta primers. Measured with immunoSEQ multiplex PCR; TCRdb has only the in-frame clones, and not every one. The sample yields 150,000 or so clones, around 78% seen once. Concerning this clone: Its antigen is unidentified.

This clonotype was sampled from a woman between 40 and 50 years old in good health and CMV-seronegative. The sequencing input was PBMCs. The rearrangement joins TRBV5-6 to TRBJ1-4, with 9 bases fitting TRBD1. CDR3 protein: CASSLLTGGNEKLFF. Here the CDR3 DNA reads TGTGCCAGCAGCTTGTTGACAGGGGGGAATGAAAAACTGTTTTTT.